These 5 T cell receptor beta chains share one sample of origin, sequenced in a study of blood T cell repertoires in COVID-19. Sequencing used immunoSEQ multiplex PCR; TCRdb keeps in-frame clones, though not all of them. This repertoire shows approximately 120,000 clones, approximately 83% found once; its top ten account for approximately 16%. The material sequenced was peripheral blood. These receptors were obtained from a woman between 50 and 59 years old who had recovered from COVID-19.

The chain combines TRBV5-1 with TRBJ1-3; the D gene is possibly TRBD1 (5 bases). Trimming cost V 3 bases and J 0 bases, with 10 bases left between them. The CDR3 runs 15 residues. Germline V gene lookup returns CDR1 SGHRS and CDR2 YFSETQ. CDR3 region: CASSSGLNSGNTIYF. The CDR3 coding sequence is TGCGCCAGCAGCTCAGGGCTCAACTCTGGAAACACCATATATTTT.

The chain combines TRBV5-5 with TRBJ2-2; possibly TRBD2 for D (7 bases). This CDR3 is built from 16 residues. V was pared by 3 bases and J by 5 bases, with 17 bases between. Germline lookup yields CDR1 SGHKS and CDR2 YYEKEE (reference sequence). CDR3 region: CASSSLGRRGTGELFF. CDR3 DNA: TGTGCCAGCAGCTCACTCGGGAGGAGGGGGACCGGGGAGCTGTTTTTT.

In its sample, this clone was seen many times. This rearrangement joins TRBV5-1 to TRBJ2-1, with 8 bases lining up with TRBD1. J gave up 7 bases and V 6 bases, and 24 bases lay outside the gene matches. The CDR3 sequence is 19 residues long. CDR1 is SGHRS, CDR2 YFSETQ, per germline. CDR3 amino acids: CASTSPRDRTDLGGNEQFF. The CDR3, as DNA: TGCGCCAGCACTTCTCCCCGGGACAGGACCGATCTTGGGGGGAATGAGCAGTTCTTC.

The chain combines TRBV5-6 with TRBJ2-1; TRBD1 might be the D (5 bases). V lost 4 bases and J 4 bases, leaving 18 bases between the germline ends. This CDR3 is built from 16 residues. The V gene's germline CDR1 is SGHDT and CDR2 YYEEEE. The CDR3 sequence: CASSISTQGWYNEQFF. CDR3 bases: TGTGCCAGCAGCATTAGTACCCAGGGCTGGTACAATGAGCAGTTCTTC.

This clone turned up a few times. The chain is built from TRBV5-6 and TRBJ2-1, with a possible D match to TRBD1 (6 bases). Germline values: CDR1 SGHDT, CDR2 YYEEEE. This CDR3 contains 15 residues. V was cut by 0 bases and J by 7 bases, with 14 bases left in between. CDR3 DNA: TGTGCCAGCAGCTTGGGGGCCCTAGGGGGAAATGAGCAGTTCTTC. The encoded protein is CASSLGALGGNEQFF.